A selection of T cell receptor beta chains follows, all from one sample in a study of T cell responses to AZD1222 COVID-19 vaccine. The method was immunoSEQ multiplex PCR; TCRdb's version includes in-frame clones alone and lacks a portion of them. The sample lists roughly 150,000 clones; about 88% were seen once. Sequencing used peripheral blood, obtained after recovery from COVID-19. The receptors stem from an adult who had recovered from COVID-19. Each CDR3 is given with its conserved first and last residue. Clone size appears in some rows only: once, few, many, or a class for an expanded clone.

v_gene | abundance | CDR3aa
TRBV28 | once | CASRSFYGYTF
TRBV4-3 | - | CASSPGDRGYEQYF
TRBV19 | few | CASSIVSDRTLLHF
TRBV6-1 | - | CASSEARAGGYGYTF
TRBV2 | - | CASSDRGRNSPLHF
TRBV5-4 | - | CASSRNGQGKETQYF
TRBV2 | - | CASSEVGGRYTEAFF
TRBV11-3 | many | CASSLGGNTEAFF
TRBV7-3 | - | CASSLQGANTGELFF
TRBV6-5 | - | CASSLRTGGFVNEQFF
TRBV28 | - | CASSLSQYEQYF
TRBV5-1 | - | CASSFDRPATNEKLFF
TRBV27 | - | CASRGARDSYNEQFF
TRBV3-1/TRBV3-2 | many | CASSQGQVSYEQYF
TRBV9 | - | CASSVASGTGELFF
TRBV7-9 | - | CASSLADRGGYTF
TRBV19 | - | CASSPQPNRGTMNTEAFF
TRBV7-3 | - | CASSLNASPLHF
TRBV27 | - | CASSLGQVNSPLHF
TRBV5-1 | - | CSSGEGVGTDTQYF
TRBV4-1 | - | CASSQGPGGGQETQYF
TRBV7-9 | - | CASSLEEGAEAFF
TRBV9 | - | CASSQSTGTGGTEAFF
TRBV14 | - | CASSLGIGYGYTF
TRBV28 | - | CASSPPGQGLYEQYF
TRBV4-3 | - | CASSQVRTYEQYF
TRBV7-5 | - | CVRSLGLAGDSPTDTQYF
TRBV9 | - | CASSVESGRAEQYF
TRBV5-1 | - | CASSLESEQYF
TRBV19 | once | CASRSAANTLSGANVLTF
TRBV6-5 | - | CASRSQGANTEAFF
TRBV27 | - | CASSLTVNTEAFF
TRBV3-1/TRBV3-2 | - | CASRDTEAFF
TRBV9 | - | CASSVASGPSYEQYF
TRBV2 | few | CASIWGGNSPLHF
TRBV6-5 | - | CASRQGNSPLHF
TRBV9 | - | CASSVESNTEAFF
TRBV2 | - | CASSEGAAYSYEQYF
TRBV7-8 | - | CASSLGGQGIGYTF
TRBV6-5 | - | CASSRDRGLGTEAFF